A single sample gave rise to the 28 T cell receptor beta chains below, sequenced in a study of blood T cell repertoires in COVID-19. Produced via immunoSEQ multiplex PCR; TCRdb's table is partial and in-frame only. The sample has approximately 230,000 clones; roughly 80% are singletons. Sequences were obtained from peripheral blood. All receptors come from a man aged 25 to 45 with active or convalescent COVID-19.

The rearrangement uses TRBV7-9 and TRBJ1-6; 8 bases are shared with TRBD1. Germline CDR1 SEHNR, CDR2 FQNEAQ (reference sequence). J was trimmed by 9 bases and V by 5 bases; bases with no gene match: 6. This CDR3 spans 14 amino acids. This CDR3 reads CASSPRTGTSPLHF. The DNA of the CDR3 is TGTGCCAGCAGCCCGCGGACAGGGACTTCACCCCTCCACTTT.

The rearrangement links TRBV7-9 to TRBJ1-1; D call uncertain. Trimming took 2 bases from V and 7 from J, leaving 8 bases between them. The CDR3 runs 12 residues. CDR1 and CDR2 (germline): SEHNR, FQNEAQ (reference sequence). The CDR3 protein is CASSLRSLEAFF. CDR3 DNA sequence: TGTGCCAGCAGCTTACGGTCACTTGAAGCTTTCTTT.

The V gene is TRBV6-2 or TRBV6-3, the J gene TRBJ2-1, with 7 bases matching TRBD2. The germline CDR1 and CDR2 sequences are MNHEY and SVGEGT. V lost 6 bases, J lost 7 bases, and 12 bases stayed unmatched. The CDR3 loop spans 15 amino acids. CDR3 sequence reads: CASSPPREVNNEQFF. DNA of the CDR3: TGTGCCAGCAGCCCCCCCCGGGAGGTTAATAATGAGCAGTTCTTC.

The V call is TRBV5-1, the J call TRBJ2-3; weak D call: TRBD1 (5 bases). The CDR3 spans 13 residues. V lost 6 bases and J lost 0, with 8 bases in between. The V gene's germline CDR1 is SGHRS and CDR2 YFSETQ. CDR3 in amino acids: CASNSGSTDTQYF. For the CDR3, the DNA is TGCGCCAGCAACTCAGGGAGCACAGATACGCAGTATTTT.

This chain uses TRBV3-1 (or the pseudogene TRBV3-2) with TRBJ1-3; D is possibly TRBD1 (5 bases). The CDR3 has 15 amino acids. CDR1 and CDR2 from the germline V gene are LGHDT and YNNKEL (reference sequence). The V and J ends lost 4 bases and 7 bases respectively, with 17 bases between them. In nucleotides, the CDR3 is TGTGCCAGCAGCCGGGGGGACCCCTTGGGTAACACCATATATTTT. It is translated as CASSRGDPLGNTIYF.

This clone was seen only once. The gene calls are TRBV7-9 and TRBJ1-3, with D perhaps matching TRBD1 (6 bases). Trimming stripped 5 bases from V and 0 bases from J, with 11 bases between. Germline loops: CDR1 SEHNR, CDR2 FQNEAQ (reference sequence). The CDR3 spans 15 residues. The CDR3 nucleotides read TGTGCCAGCAGCATCACACAGGGCTCTGGAAACACCATATATTTT. It codes for CASSITQGSGNTIYF.

The sample holds a few counts of this clone. V usage is TRBV7-9 and J usage is TRBJ2-7; D not resolved. The CDR3 contains 11 residues. The V and J ends lost 7 bases and 6 bases respectively, with 10 bases between them. CDR1 SEHNR and CDR2 FQNEAQ come from the germline V gene (reference sequence). CDR3 sequence (DNA): TGTGCCAGCACCTCAAGAGGCGAGCAGTACTTC. Amino acids: CASTSRGEQYF. The entire variable domain, with the rest obtained from reference TRBV7-9 and TRBJ2-7, is as follows: DTGVSQNPRHKITKRGQNVTFRCDPISEHNRLYWYRQTLGQGPEFLTYFQNEAQLEKSRLLSDRFSAERPKGSFSTLEIQRTEQGDSAMYLCASTSRGEQYFGPGTRLTVT.

This clone has a handful of counts. The sample carries other DNA sequences with the same CDR3. This chain links TRBV6-2 or TRBV6-3 with TRBJ2-7; a weak D match, TRBD2 (6 bases). The V gene's germline CDR1 is MNHEY and CDR2 SVGEGT. The V end was cut by 2 bases, the J end by 0 bases, with 8 bases between. The CDR3 covers 14 residues. In nucleotides, the CDR3 is TGTGCCAGCAGTTACGGCGGGGCCTCCTACGAGCAGTACTTC. It encodes CASSYGGASYEQYF.

The V gene is TRBV30, the J gene TRBJ1-2; D gene ambiguous. Looked up from germline, CDR1 is GTSNPN and CDR2 is SVGIG (reference sequence). V gave up 0 bases and J gave up 2 bases, with 10 bases separating them. The CDR3 has 14 amino acids. This chain's CDR3 is CAWSVLGGNYGYTF. Here the CDR3 DNA reads TGTGCCTGGAGTGTACTAGGCGGAAACTATGGCTACACCTTC. Together with reference TRBV30 and TRBJ1-2, the CDR3 gives the full variable domain: SQTIHQWPATLVQPVGSPLSLECTVEGTSNPNLYWYRQAAGRGLQLLFYSVGIGQISSEVPQNLSASRPQDRQFILSSKKLLLSDSGFYLCAWSVLGGNYGYTFGSGTRLTVV.

The chain carries TRBV19 and TRBJ1-5, with 7 bases fitting TRBD1. Germline CDR1 LNHDA, CDR2 SQIVND (reference sequence). J lost 4 bases, V lost 9 bases, and 12 bases had no gene match. This CDR3 region has 15 residues. Here the CDR3 DNA reads TGTGCCAGCACCCAGCCAGGGGGACGGAATCAGCCCCAGCATTTT. It is translated as CASTQPGGRNQPQHF.

In its sample, this clone was seen a few times. This chain links TRBV2 with TRBJ2-3; D perhaps matches TRBD1 (5 bases). Trimming took 4 bases from V and 6 from J, leaving 8 bases between them. CDR3 length: 12 amino acids. Germline values: CDR1 SNHLY, CDR2 FYNNEI. CDR3 sequence (DNA): TGTGCCAGCAGTGCCGACAGTGATACGCAGTATTTT. Translated, it gives CASSADSDTQYF.

V and J are TRBV18 and TRBJ2-7, with 7 bases that match TRBD1. Trimming cost V 5 bases and J 0 bases; bases outside gene matches: 10. Germline CDR1 is KGHSH and CDR2 is LQKENI. CDR3 length: 16 amino acids. The CDR3 here is CASSSTGQATSYEQYF. CDR3 bases: TGTGCCAGCTCATCAACAGGACAGGCCACCTCCTACGAGCAGTACTTC.

The chain employs TRBV12-3 or TRBV12-4 and TRBJ1-1, with 10 bases fitting TRBD1. This CDR3 is built from 13 residues. V gave up 5 bases and J gave up 10 bases; unmatched junction bases: 7. CDR3 sequence: CASSPDRDRGAFF. CDR3 nucleotide sequence: TGTGCCAGCAGTCCGGACAGGGACAGGGGAGCTTTCTTT.

The gene calls are TRBV28 and TRBJ2-7; TRBD1 agrees at 8 bases. J gave up 0 bases and V 6 bases, and 10 bases lay outside the gene matches. This CDR3 is 16 amino acids long. Germline V gene lookup returns CDR1 MDHEN and CDR2 SYDVKM. This CDR3 reads CASRNRGTSYSYEQYF. The CDR3 coding sequence is TGTGCCAGCAGGAACAGGGGGACGAGTTACTCCTACGAGCAGTACTTC.

A few counts support this clone. The chain joins TRBV10-1 to TRBJ2-7; 7 positions agree with TRBD1. This CDR3 has 13 amino acids. The germline gives CDR1 WNHNN, CDR2 SYGVQD (reference sequence). After removal of 4 bases from V and 6 bases from J, the junction contained 6 bases not matched to a gene. The CDR3 DNA follows: TGCGCCAGCAGTGGGGACAGAACCGGCGAGCAGTACTTC. It codes for CASSGDRTGEQYF.

V usage is TRBV29-1 and J usage is TRBJ1-1, with D uncertain. Between the trimmed V and J ends, which lost 6 bases and 2 bases, there was a span of 7 bases. The CDR3 extends over 11 amino acids. Per the germline V gene, CDR1 is SQVTM and CDR2 is ANQGSEA. The CDR3 here is CSVRVNTEAFF. CDR3 DNA: TGCAGCGTGCGTGTAAACACTGAAGCTTTCTTT.

The chain links TRBV4-3 to TRBJ2-3; the D gene is possibly TRBD1 (5 bases). The CDR3 is 17 amino acids. The V end was cut by 0 bases, the J end by 0 bases, with 13 bases between. Germline V gene sequence: CDR1 LGHNA, CDR2 YSLEER. CDR3 amino acids: CASSQEGQLTSTDTQYF. The CDR3 coding sequence is TGCGCCAGCAGCCAAGAAGGACAACTGACGAGCACAGATACGCAGTATTTT.

The chain is built from TRBV7-8 and TRBJ2-7, with 15 positions matching TRBD2. With 1 base clipped from V and 6 bases from J, the junction kept 13 bases outside the gene matches. In germline, CDR1 is SGHVS, CDR2 FQNEAQ. There are 19 residues in the CDR3. CDR3 coding DNA: TGTGCCAGCAGCTTAGGGCGGACTAGCGGGAGGGGATCTTCGATCGAGCAGTACTTC. Translating it yields CASSLGRTSGRGSSIEQYF.

The chain couples TRBV4-1 to TRBJ1-6, with 7 nucleotides matching TRBD1. Germline V CDR1 and CDR2: MGHRA, YSYEKL. The CDR3 has 15 amino acids. The junction had 4 bases not matched to a gene; V was cut back by 3 bases and J by 5 bases. The CDR3 bases are TGCGCCAGCAGCCAGGCCGGGACAGATAATTCACCCCTCCACTTT. Its protein is CASSQAGTDNSPLHF.

This sequence joins TRBV7-2 and TRBJ2-7; D may be TRBD2 (7 bases). CDR1 and CDR2 from the germline V gene are SGHTA and FQGNSA. The length of the CDR3 is 14 residues. The V and J ends lost 1 base and 7 bases respectively, with 14 bases between them. CDR3 in amino acids: CASSLEGGGVEQYF. DNA of the CDR3: TGTGCCAGCAGCTTAGAAGGGGGGGGTGTTGAGCAGTACTTC. Supplemented by reference TRBV7-2 and TRBJ2-7, the full variable domain reads GAGVSQSPSNKVTEKGKDVELRCDPISGHTALYWYRQSLGQGLEFLIYFQGNSAPDKSGLPSDRFSAERTGGSVSTLTIQRTQQEDSAVYLCASSLEGGGVEQYFGPGTRLTVT.

The J gene is TRBJ2-1, the V gene TRBV5-4; 9 bases match TRBD2. Germline CDR1 and CDR2: SGHNT and YYREEE (reference sequence). Trimming took 5 bases from V and 7 from J; bases not matched to a gene: 10. The CDR3 loop spans 15 amino acids. CDR3 sequence reads: CASREVAGARNEQFF. Written as DNA, the CDR3 is TGTGCCAGCAGGGAGGTAGCGGGAGCTAGGAATGAGCAGTTCTTC.

V is TRBV7-9 and J is TRBJ1-5, with TRBD1 matching 10 bases. With V trimmed by 5 bases and J by 6 bases, 7 bases remained unmatched. The length of the CDR3 is 15 residues. Germline V lookup: CDR1 SEHNR, CDR2 FQNEAQ (reference sequence). CDR3 DNA: TGTGCCAGCAGCCGGGACAGGGGCTTGAGTCAGCCCCAGCATTTT. Protein: CASSRDRGLSQPQHF.

This chain joins TRBV9 and TRBJ1-6; TRBD1 matches at 7 bases. Trimming cost V 0 bases and J 5 bases; bases outside gene matches: 2. Germline CDR1 and CDR2: SGDLS and YYNGEE. This CDR3 spans 15 amino acids. CDR3 sequence (DNA): TGTGCCAGCAGCGTAGGGGGACAGCATAATTCACCCCTCCACTTT. Its translation is CASSVGGQHNSPLHF.

This clone has only one observation. The rearrangement links TRBV24-1 to TRBJ2-5, with 10 bases that match TRBD1. Trimming at V came to 5 bases and at J to 1 base, leaving 0 bases not matched to a gene. CDR1 is KGHDR and CDR2 is SFDVKD in the germline V gene. The CDR3 sequence is 14 residues long. The CDR3 reads CATSGTGGQETQYF. In DNA, the CDR3 is TGTGCCACCAGTGGGACAGGGGGCCAAGAGACCCAGTACTTC.

The chain links TRBV6-1 to TRBJ1-1; D ambiguous. The ends were cut back, 2 bases at V and 5 bases at J, with 9 bases in the middle. The CDR3 has 13 residues. Germline CDR1 reads MNHNS; CDR2 reads SASEGT. The CDR3 loop is CASSEFVQTEAFF. CDR3 bases: TGTGCCAGCAGTGAATTTGTCCAAACTGAAGCTTTCTTT.

This clone was observed a few times. V and J are TRBV9 and TRBJ1-2; a possible D gene is TRBD1 (5 bases). The CDR3 spans 14 residues. V dropped 3 bases and J dropped 12 bases, with 21 bases sitting between them. From germline, CDR1 is SGDLS and CDR2 YYNGEE. CDR3 sequence reads: CASSGVGEGQGHTF. DNA of the CDR3: TGTGCCAGCAGCGGCGTTGGGGAAGGGCAGGGCCACACCTTC.

This clone was recorded once. The chain couples TRBV6-5 to TRBJ1-5; TRBD1 aligns across 7 bases. The junction had 7 bases not matched to a gene; V was cut back by 7 bases and J by 4 bases. The CDR3 loop spans 14 amino acids. CDR1 MNHEY and CDR2 SVGAGI come from the germline V gene. The CDR3 here is CASTPGQPNQPQHF. CDR3 in DNA: TGTGCCAGCACCCCGGGACAGCCAAATCAGCCCCAGCATTTT.

The chain uses TRBV6-2 or TRBV6-3 and TRBJ2-7; D is possibly TRBD1 (6 bases). CDR1 and CDR2 (germline): MNHEY, SVGEGT. This CDR3 comprises 15 residues. Trimming shortened V by 2 bases and J by 4 bases, and 15 bases separated the two germline ends. In DNA, the CDR3 is TGTGCCAGCAGTTACGACGACAGGATCAGTTACGAGCAGTACTTC. Translating gives CASSYDDRISYEQYF.